Reported below is one T cell receptor beta chain. What it binds is not known. Assays were performed on 9.7 x 10^4 or so TCR templates per sample. Sequencing was performed with immunoSEQ multiplex PCR; in TCRdb, only in-frame clones are kept and a portion is missing. Of about 87,000 clones listed, approximately 95% are singletons. The data are from a study of siplizumab effects on memory and regulatory T cells. Whole-study results and caveats: Assignment of a naive or memory phenotype failed for roughly 75-97% of the proliferating CD4+ or CD8+ clones.

Germline loops: CDR1 MNHEY, CDR2 SMNVEV (reference sequence). The CDR3 spans 13 residues. V was pared by 4 bases and J by 5 bases, with 11 bases between. The specimen sequenced was non-Treg CD4+ T cells sorted from blood. The chain has TRBV27 and TRBJ2-5; perhaps TRBD2 as D (5 bases). The TCR sequence derives from a human donor in good health. The CDR3 loop is CASSSGIGETQYF. The CDR3 DNA reads as TGTGCCAGCAGTTCGGGGATCGGGGAGACCCAGTACTTC.